This is a list of T cell receptor beta chains from one sample in a study of blood T cell repertoires in COVID-19. The method was immunoSEQ multiplex PCR; TCRdb's version includes in-frame clones alone and lacks a portion of them. The table lists some 450,000 clones, about nine tenths of them singletons. The sequenced sample was peripheral blood. These receptors came from a woman aged 50 to 65 with COVID-19, enrolled during active disease. Each CDR3 is given with its conserved first and last residue. The order of the fields is clone size, D gene, J gene, V gene, CDR3 length, CDR3 DNA, CDR3 protein. A D gene is named only where the DNA matches it firmly. Size tells how often a clone was seen (once, few, many) or the class of an expanded clone, and some rows leave it out.

clone size: once
D gene: TRBD1
J gene: TRBJ1-2
V gene: TRBV12-3/TRBV12-4
CDR3 length: 13
CDR3 DNA: TGTGCCAGCAGTTTTAGTGTGACAGGGGGCTACACCTTC
CDR3 protein: CASSFSVTGGYTF

clone size: .
D gene: .
J gene: TRBJ2-1
V gene: TRBV11-2
CDR3 length: 16
CDR3 DNA: TGTGCCAGCAGCTTAGGGAGCCCGGGCGGGTCGAGTGAGCAGTTCTTC
CDR3 protein: CASSLGSPGGSSEQFF

clone size: .
D gene: .
J gene: TRBJ1-2
V gene: TRBV5-1
CDR3 length: 14
CDR3 DNA: TGCGCCAGCAGCCCCGGTGGGGGGGAGTATGGCTACACCTTC
CDR3 protein: CASSPGGGEYGYTF

clone size: few
D gene: .
J gene: TRBJ2-1
V gene: TRBV7-9
CDR3 length: 14
CDR3 DNA: TGTGCCAGCAGCTTACTAGGCAGGGTCCATGAGCAGTTCTTC
CDR3 protein: CASSLLGRVHEQFF

clone size: .
D gene: .
J gene: TRBJ1-5
V gene: TRBV5-1
CDR3 length: 16
CDR3 DNA: TGCGCCAGCAGCTTTACTGGCGGCTTTAGCAATCAGCCCCAGCATTTT
CDR3 protein: CASSFTGGFSNQPQHF

clone size: .
D gene: TRBD1
J gene: TRBJ1-2
V gene: TRBV7-6
CDR3 length: 13
CDR3 DNA: TGTGCCAGCAGCTTACAGGGGGCGAATGGCTACACCTTC
CDR3 protein: CASSLQGANGYTF

clone size: few
D gene: .
J gene: TRBJ1-1
V gene: TRBV2
CDR3 length: 10
CDR3 DNA: TGTGCCAGCGAGGACTTTGAAGCTTTCTTT
CDR3 protein: CASEDFEAFF

clone size: few
D gene: TRBD1
J gene: TRBJ2-2
V gene: TRBV4-2
CDR3 length: 16
CDR3 DNA: TGTGCCAGCAGCCAAGATATGGGACAGGGTGGCGGGGAGCTGTTTTTT
CDR3 protein: CASSQDMGQGGGELFF

clone size: .
D gene: .
J gene: TRBJ2-5
V gene: TRBV3-1/TRBV3-2
CDR3 length: 16
CDR3 DNA: TGTGCCAGCAGCCAAGAAACTCGGGGAGTCCAAGAGACCCAGTACTTC
CDR3 protein: CASSQETRGVQETQYF

clone size: .
D gene: TRBD2
J gene: TRBJ2-1
V gene: TRBV5-1
CDR3 length: 18
CDR3 DNA: TGCGCCAGCAGCCAACCACTAGCGGGGGGGCTAAACTACAATGAGCAGTTCTTC
CDR3 protein: CASSQPLAGGLNYNEQFF

clone size: .
D gene: TRBD2
J gene: TRBJ2-3
V gene: TRBV5-1
CDR3 length: 17
CDR3 DNA: TGCGCCAGCAGCACTACGCCTTTAGCGGGGGGGAAGGATACGCAGTATTTT
CDR3 protein: CASSTTPLAGGKDTQYF

clone size: .
D gene: .
J gene: TRBJ1-1
V gene: TRBV30
CDR3 length: 12
CDR3 DNA: TGTGCCTGGGGCGACTTGAGGACTGAAGCTTTCTTT
CDR3 protein: CAWGDLRTEAFF

clone size: few
D gene: TRBD1
J gene: TRBJ1-5
V gene: TRBV19
CDR3 length: 14
CDR3 DNA: TGTGCCAGTATGGACAGGGAAAGCAATCAGCCCCAGCATTTT
CDR3 protein: CASMDRESNQPQHF

clone size: .
D gene: .
J gene: TRBJ1-3
V gene: TRBV6-5
CDR3 length: 14
CDR3 DNA: TGTGCCAGCAAACCTAATTTCTCTGGAAACACCATATATTTT
CDR3 protein: CASKPNFSGNTIYF

clone size: .
D gene: TRBD2
J gene: TRBJ2-3
V gene: TRBV7-9
CDR3 length: 19
CDR3 DNA: TGTGCCAGCAGCTTAGAAGGGGGACTAGCGGGCGTTCCTCCAGATACGCAGTATTTT
CDR3 protein: CASSLEGGLAGVPPDTQYF

clone size: .
D gene: .
J gene: TRBJ1-4
V gene: TRBV14
CDR3 length: 12
CDR3 DNA: TGTGCCAGCAGCCAGTTCGGGGAAAAACTGTTTTTT
CDR3 protein: CASSQFGEKLFF

clone size: once
D gene: TRBD2
J gene: TRBJ2-7
V gene: TRBV5-1
CDR3 length: 12
CDR3 DNA: TGCGCCAGCAGCTTGCAAGCGGGGGAGCAGTACTTC
CDR3 protein: CASSLQAGEQYF

clone size: .
D gene: TRBD2
J gene: TRBJ2-7
V gene: TRBV9
CDR3 length: 14
CDR3 DNA: TGTGCCAGCAGCCTAGGGCTAGCGGCCTACGAGCAGTACTTC
CDR3 protein: CASSLGLAAYEQYF

clone size: .
D gene: .
J gene: TRBJ1-2
V gene: TRBV4-2
CDR3 length: 15
CDR3 DNA: TGTGCCAGCAGCCAAGAGGGGAGCAGGTTGAGGGGCTACACCTTC
CDR3 protein: CASSQEGSRLRGYTF

clone size: .
D gene: TRBD1
J gene: TRBJ1-2
V gene: TRBV7-9
CDR3 length: 15
CDR3 DNA: TGTGCCAGCAGCCCCCCGGAGGGACAGGTCTATGGCTACACCTTC
CDR3 protein: CASSPPEGQVYGYTF

clone size: .
D gene: TRBD1
J gene: TRBJ2-3
V gene: TRBV2
CDR3 length: 14
CDR3 DNA: TGTGCCAGCAGGCGGCGGACAGGGGAATTCACGCAGTATTTT
CDR3 protein: CASRRRTGEFTQYF

clone size: .
D gene: .
J gene: TRBJ2-3
V gene: TRBV9
CDR3 length: 14
CDR3 DNA: TGTGCCAGCAGCCCTAACCAACGGACAGATACGCAGTATTTT
CDR3 protein: CASSPNQRTDTQYF

clone size: .
D gene: TRBD1
J gene: TRBJ1-3
V gene: TRBV9
CDR3 length: 15
CDR3 DNA: TGTGCCAGCAGCGCGCAACGACAGGGGAAGAACACCATATATTTT
CDR3 protein: CASSAQRQGKNTIYF

clone size: .
D gene: TRBD2
J gene: TRBJ2-3
V gene: TRBV5-1
CDR3 length: 16
CDR3 DNA: TGCGCCAGCAGCTTTCGGGCTAGCGGAGCCACAGATACGCAGTATTTT
CDR3 protein: CASSFRASGATDTQYF

clone size: once
D gene: .
J gene: TRBJ1-1
V gene: TRBV11-3
CDR3 length: 14
CDR3 DNA: TGTGCCAGCAGCCCAACAGGGATTGACACTGAAGCTTTCTTT
CDR3 protein: CASSPTGIDTEAFF

clone size: .
D gene: .
J gene: TRBJ2-3
V gene: TRBV9
CDR3 length: 14
CDR3 DNA: TGTGCCAGCAGCACAGCAGGTCACACAGATACGCAGTATTTT
CDR3 protein: CASSTAGHTDTQYF

clone size: .
D gene: .
J gene: TRBJ2-1
V gene: TRBV27
CDR3 length: 13
CDR3 DNA: TGTGCCAGCAGGATGTCTAGCAACAATGAGCAGTTCTTC
CDR3 protein: CASRMSSNNEQFF

clone size: .
D gene: .
J gene: TRBJ2-1
V gene: TRBV9
CDR3 length: 14
CDR3 DNA: TGTGCCAGCAGCGTAGAAACAGATCAGGGTGAGCAGTTCTTC
CDR3 protein: CASSVETDQGEQFF

clone size: .
D gene: TRBD2
J gene: TRBJ2-1
V gene: TRBV11-2
CDR3 length: 18
CDR3 DNA: TGTGCCAGCAGCTTAGAGGGTGGAGGCGGGGGGGCTTTTAATGAGCAGTTCTTC
CDR3 protein: CASSLEGGGGGAFNEQFF

clone size: .
D gene: TRBD1
J gene: TRBJ1-4
V gene: TRBV28
CDR3 length: 13
CDR3 DNA: TGTGCCAGCAGTTTATTCAGGGGGGAAAAACTGTTTTTT
CDR3 protein: CASSLFRGEKLFF

clone size: .
D gene: TRBD1
J gene: TRBJ2-7
V gene: TRBV27
CDR3 length: 13
CDR3 DNA: TGTGCCACCGCGGACAGGGCGGTCTACGAGCAGTACTTC
CDR3 protein: CATADRAVYEQYF